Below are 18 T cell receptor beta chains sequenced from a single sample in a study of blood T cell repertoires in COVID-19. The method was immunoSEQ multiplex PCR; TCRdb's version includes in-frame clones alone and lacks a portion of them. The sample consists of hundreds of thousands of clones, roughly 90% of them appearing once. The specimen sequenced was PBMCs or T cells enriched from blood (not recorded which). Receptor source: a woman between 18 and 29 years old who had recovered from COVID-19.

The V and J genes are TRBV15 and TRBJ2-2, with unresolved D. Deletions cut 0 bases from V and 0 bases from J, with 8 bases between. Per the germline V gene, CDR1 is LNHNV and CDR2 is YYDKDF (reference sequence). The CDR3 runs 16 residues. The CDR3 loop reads CATSRDIGANTGELFF. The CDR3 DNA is TGTGCCACCAGCAGAGATATCGGTGCGAACACCGGGGAGCTGTTTTTT.

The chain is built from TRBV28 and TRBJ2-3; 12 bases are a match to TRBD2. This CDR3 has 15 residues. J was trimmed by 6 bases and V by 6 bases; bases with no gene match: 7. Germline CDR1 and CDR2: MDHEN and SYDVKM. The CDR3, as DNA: TGTGCCAGCAGCTCCGGGCTAGCGGGGGGGGATACGCAGTATTTT. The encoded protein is CASSSGLAGGDTQYF. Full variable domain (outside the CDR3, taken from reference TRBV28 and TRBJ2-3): DVKVTQSSRYLVKRTGEKVFLECVQDMDHENMFWYRQDPGLGLRLIYFSYDVKMKEKGDIPEGYSVSREKKERFSLILESASTNQTSMYLCASSSGLAGGDTQYFGPGTRLTVL.

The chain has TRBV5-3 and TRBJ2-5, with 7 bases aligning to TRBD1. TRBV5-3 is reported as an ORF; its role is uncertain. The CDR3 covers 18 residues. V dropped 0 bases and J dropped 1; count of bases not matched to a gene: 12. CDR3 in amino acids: CARSLVVPGGSSQETQYF. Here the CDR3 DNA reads TGTGCCAGAAGCTTGGTAGTGCCAGGGGGTTCCTCCCAAGAGACCCAGTACTTC.

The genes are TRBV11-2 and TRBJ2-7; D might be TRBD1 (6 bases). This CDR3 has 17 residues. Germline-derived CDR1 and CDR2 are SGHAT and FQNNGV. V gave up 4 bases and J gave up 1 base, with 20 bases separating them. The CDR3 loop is CASSSTAGVLTSYEQYF. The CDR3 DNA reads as TGTGCCAGCAGCTCGACGGCAGGGGTTTTGACATCCTACGAGCAGTACTTC.

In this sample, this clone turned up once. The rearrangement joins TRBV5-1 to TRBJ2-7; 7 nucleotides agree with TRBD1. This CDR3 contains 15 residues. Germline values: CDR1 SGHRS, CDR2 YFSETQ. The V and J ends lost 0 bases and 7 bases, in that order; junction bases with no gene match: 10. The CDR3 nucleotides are TGCGCCAGCAGCTTGGGGGGGACAGCTCTAAAAGAGCAGTACTTC. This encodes CASSLGGTALKEQYF.

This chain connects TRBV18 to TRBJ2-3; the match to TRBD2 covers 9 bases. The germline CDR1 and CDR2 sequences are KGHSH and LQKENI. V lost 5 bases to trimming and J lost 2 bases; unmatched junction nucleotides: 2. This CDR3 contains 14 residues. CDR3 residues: CASSASGITDTQYF. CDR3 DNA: TGTGCCAGCTCAGCTAGCGGGATCACAGATACGCAGTATTTT.

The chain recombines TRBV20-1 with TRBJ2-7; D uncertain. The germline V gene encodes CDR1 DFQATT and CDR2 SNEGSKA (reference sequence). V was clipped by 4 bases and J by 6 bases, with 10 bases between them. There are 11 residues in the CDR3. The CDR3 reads CSAMGSGEQYF. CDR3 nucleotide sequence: TGCAGTGCTATGGGCAGTGGCGAGCAGTACTTC.

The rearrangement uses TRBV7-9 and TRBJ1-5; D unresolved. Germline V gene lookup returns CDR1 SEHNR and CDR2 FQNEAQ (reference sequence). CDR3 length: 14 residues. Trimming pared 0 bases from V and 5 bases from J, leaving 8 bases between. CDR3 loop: CASSLAELDQPQHF. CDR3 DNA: TGTGCCAGCAGCTTAGCGGAGCTGGATCAGCCCCAGCATTTT.

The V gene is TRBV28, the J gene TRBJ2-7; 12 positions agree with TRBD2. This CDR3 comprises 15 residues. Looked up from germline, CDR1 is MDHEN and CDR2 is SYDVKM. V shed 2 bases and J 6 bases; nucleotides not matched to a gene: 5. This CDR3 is CASSLATSGRSEQYF. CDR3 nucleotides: TGTGCCAGCAGTTTAGCAACTAGCGGGAGGAGCGAGCAGTACTTC.

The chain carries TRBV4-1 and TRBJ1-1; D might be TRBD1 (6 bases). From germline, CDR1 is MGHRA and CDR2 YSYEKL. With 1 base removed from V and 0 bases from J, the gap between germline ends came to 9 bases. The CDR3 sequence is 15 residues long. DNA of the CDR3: TGCGCCAGCAGCCAAGTAGGGGGAATGAACACTGAAGCTTTCTTT. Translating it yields CASSQVGGMNTEAFF.

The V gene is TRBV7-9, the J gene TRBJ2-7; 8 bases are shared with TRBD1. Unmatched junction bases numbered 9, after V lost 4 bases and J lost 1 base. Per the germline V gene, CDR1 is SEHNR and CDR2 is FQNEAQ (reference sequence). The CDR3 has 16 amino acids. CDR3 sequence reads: CASSWKTGASSYEQYF. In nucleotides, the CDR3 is TGTGCCAGCAGCTGGAAGACAGGGGCATCTTCCTACGAGCAGTACTTC.

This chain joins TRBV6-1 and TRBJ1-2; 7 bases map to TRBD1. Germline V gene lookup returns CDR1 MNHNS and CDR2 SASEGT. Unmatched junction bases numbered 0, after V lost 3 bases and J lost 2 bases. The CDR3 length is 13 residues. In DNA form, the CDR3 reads TGTGCCAGCAGTGAGGACAGGAACTATGGCTACACCTTC. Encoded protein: CASSEDRNYGYTF.

In nucleotides, the CDR3 is TGTGCCAGCAGCGCCCGCGCGGGGCTGAACACTGAAGCTTTCTTT. Its protein product is CASSARAGLNTEAFF. The chain links TRBV9 to TRBJ1-1; D possibly corresponds to TRBD1 (5 bases). Germline CDR1 and CDR2: SGDLS and YYNGEE. The CDR3 contains 15 residues. The V and J ends lost 3 bases and 0 bases respectively, with 12 bases between them.

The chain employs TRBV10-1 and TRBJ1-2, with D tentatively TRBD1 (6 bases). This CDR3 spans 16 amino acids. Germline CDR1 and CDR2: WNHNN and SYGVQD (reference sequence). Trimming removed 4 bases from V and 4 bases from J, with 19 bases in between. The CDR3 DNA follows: TGCGCCAGCAGTGTACCCACAGGGCTTACTATCTATGGCTACACCTTC. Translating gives CASSVPTGLTIYGYTF.

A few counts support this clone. CDR3 in DNA: TGCGCCAGCAGCCAAGACCCTAGAGGTTCAACTAATGAAAAACTGTTTTTT. Amino acids: CASSQDPRGSTNEKLFF. The V and J genes are TRBV4-3 and TRBJ1-4; D gene ambiguous. Deletions cut 0 bases from V and 0 bases from J, with 11 bases between. The V gene's germline CDR1 is LGHNA and CDR2 YSLEER. CDR3 size: 17 residues.

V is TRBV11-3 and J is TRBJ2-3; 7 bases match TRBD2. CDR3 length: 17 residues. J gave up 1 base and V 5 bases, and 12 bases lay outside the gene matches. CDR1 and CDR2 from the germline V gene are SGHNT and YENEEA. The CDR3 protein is CASSRGLVTSRTDTQYF. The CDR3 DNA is TGTGCCAGCAGCCGCGGACTAGTCACTTCTCGCACAGATACGCAGTATTTT.

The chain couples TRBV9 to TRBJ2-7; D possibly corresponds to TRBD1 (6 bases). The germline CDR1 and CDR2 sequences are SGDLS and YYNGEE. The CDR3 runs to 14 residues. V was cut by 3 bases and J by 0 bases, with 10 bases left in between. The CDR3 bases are TGTGCCAGCAGCGCCACAGGGTCCTCCTACGAGCAGTACTTC. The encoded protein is CASSATGSSYEQYF.

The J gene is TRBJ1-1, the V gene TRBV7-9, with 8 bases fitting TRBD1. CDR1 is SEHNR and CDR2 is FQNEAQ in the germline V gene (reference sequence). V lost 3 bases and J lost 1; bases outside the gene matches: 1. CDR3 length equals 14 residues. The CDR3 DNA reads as TGTGCCAGCAGCTTCGACAGGGGGAACACTGAAGCTTTCTTT. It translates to CASSFDRGNTEAFF.